This TCR beta chain was sequenced in a study of blood T cell repertoires in COVID-19. The overall study: Samples of COVID-19 (acute and convalescent) were obtained from the United States, Italy and Spain.

Germline CDR1 MNHEY, CDR2 SVGEGT. CDR3 length: 13 residues. J gave up 5 bases and V 5 bases, and 1 base lay outside the gene matches. Sequencing used immunoSEQ multiplex PCR; TCRdb keeps in-frame clones, though not all of them. The table shows more than 250,000 clones, with around four fifths occurring only once. Material: peripheral blood. This TCR was recovered from a woman aged 45-65 years with acute or convalescent COVID-19. This chain uses TRBV6-2 or TRBV6-3 with TRBJ1-2, with TRBD1 identical over 11 bases. This CDR3 is CASSRDRGYGYTF. In DNA, the CDR3 is TGTGCCAGCAGTCGGGACAGGGGGTATGGCTACACCTTC.